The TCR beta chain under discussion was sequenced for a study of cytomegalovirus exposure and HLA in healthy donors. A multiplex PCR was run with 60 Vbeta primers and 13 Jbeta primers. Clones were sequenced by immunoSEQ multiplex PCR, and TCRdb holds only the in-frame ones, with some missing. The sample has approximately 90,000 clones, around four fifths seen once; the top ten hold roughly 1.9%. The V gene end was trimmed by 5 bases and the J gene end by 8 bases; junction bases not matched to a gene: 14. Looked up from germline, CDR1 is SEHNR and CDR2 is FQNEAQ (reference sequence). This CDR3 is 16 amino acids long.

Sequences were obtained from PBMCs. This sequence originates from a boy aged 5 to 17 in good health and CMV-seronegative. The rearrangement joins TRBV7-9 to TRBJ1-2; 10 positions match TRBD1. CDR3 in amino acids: CASSHTDRGDPGGYTF. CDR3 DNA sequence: TGTGCCAGCAGCCACACGGACAGGGGGGATCCTGGGGGCTACACCTTC.